This TCR beta chain was identified during a study of blood T cell repertoires in COVID-19. Study summary: PBMCs, B-cell-depleted T cells, or T cells were the source of the cDNA or gDNA that made up the material.

The CDR3 runs 15 residues. Germline CDR1 reads MNHEY; CDR2 reads SVGAGI. The V and J ends lost 5 bases and 5 bases, in that order; junction bases with no gene match: 9. As processed by the authors: By means of reference gene primer amplification, nucleated cell counts were estimated. Generated by immunoSEQ multiplex PCR, the TCRdb table keeps only in-frame clones and is missing some. V, J and clone size were drawn from that table, and D and trimming were deduced from the DNA. Of over 55,000 clones in the sample, about 90% are singletons; the top ten hold 22%. Recruited during active infection, patients (from Seattle) were subsequently followed longitudinally.

Sequencing input: peripheral blood. This TCR was sampled from a woman aged 80 or older with COVID-19, enrolled during active disease. The J gene is TRBJ1-5, the V gene TRBV6-5; 7 nucleotides align to TRBD1. For the CDR3, the DNA is TGTGCCAGCAGTCCAACGACAGGGTGGTATCAGCCCCAGCATTTT. Residues: CASSPTTGWYQPQHF.